The source of this T cell receptor beta chain is a study of T cells in Graves' hyperthyroidism and ophthalmopathy. The CDR3 has 15 residues. Germline values: CDR1 MNHNS, CDR2 SASEGT. V shed 4 bases and J shed 2 bases, with 14 bases lying between them. This clonotype showed up many times. Authors of the study amplified TCR beta CDR3 regions from RNA transcripts. With the HTBI primer set, the TCR CDR3 went through a first round of RT-PCR. MiXCR was run by TCRdb on the multiplex PCR reads, yielding one entry per CDR3 protein. The profile shows almost 600,000 distinct CDR3 sequences, around 46% of them singletons. Calling Graves' hyperthyroidism stable meant ophthalmopathy did not progress within 18 months.

The source material was peripheral blood or thyroid tissue (not recorded which). This sequence joins TRBV6-1 and TRBJ2-5, with D possibly being TRBD2 (5 bases). The receptor was isolated from a woman between 18 and 29 years old with Graves' hyperthyroidism. CDR3 nucleotides: TGTGCCAGCAGTGGCTTGACGGGGATGCAAGAGACCCAGTACTTC. It specifies CASSGLTGMQETQYF.